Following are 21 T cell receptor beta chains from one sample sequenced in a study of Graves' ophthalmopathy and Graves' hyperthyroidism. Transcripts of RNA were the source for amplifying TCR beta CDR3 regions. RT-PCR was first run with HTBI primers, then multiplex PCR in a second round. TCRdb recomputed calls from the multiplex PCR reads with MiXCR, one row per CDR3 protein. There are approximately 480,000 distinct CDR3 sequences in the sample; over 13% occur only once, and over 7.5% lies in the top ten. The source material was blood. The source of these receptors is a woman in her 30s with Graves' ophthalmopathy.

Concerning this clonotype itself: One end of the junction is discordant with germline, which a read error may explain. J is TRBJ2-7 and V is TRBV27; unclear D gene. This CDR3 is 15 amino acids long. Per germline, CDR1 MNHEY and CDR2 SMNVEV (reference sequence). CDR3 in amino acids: CASSLSYISTYDQYF. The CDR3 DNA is TGTGCCAGCAGTTTATCGTACATCTCAACCTACGATCAGTACTTC.

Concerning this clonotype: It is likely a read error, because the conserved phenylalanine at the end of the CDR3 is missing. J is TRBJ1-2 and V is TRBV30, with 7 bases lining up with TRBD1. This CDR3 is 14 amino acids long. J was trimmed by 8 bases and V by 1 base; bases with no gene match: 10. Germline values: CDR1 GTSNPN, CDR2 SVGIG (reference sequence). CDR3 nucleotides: TGTGCCTGGAGTGCGACAGGGTCTGACGGGGGCTACACCATC. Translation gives CAWSATGSDGGYTI.

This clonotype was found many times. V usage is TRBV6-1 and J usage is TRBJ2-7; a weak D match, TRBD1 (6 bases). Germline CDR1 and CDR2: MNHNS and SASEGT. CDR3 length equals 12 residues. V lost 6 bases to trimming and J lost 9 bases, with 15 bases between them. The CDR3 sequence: CASSGHRERQYF. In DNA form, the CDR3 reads TGTGCCAGCAGCGGACACAGGGAAAGGCAGTACTTC.

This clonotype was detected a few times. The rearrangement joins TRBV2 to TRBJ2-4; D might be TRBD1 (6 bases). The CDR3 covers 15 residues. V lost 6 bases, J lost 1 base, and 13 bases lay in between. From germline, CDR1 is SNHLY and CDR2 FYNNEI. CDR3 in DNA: TGTGCCAGCAGCGGAGACAGGTGGGCCAAAAACATTCAGTACTTC. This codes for CASSGDRWAKNIQYF.

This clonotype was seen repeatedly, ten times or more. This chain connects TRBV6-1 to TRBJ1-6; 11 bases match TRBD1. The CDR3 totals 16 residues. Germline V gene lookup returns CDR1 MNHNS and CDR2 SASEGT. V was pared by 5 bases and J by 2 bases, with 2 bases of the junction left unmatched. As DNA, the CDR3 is TGTGCCAGCAGTCCGGGACAGGGGGCCTATAATTCACCCCTCCACTTT. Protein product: CASSPGQGAYNSPLHF.

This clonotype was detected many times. CDR3 sequence reads: CASSPHPYAEAFF. The CDR3 nucleotides are TGTGCCAGCAGCCCGCACCCTTACGCTGAAGCTTTCTTT. The genes are TRBV11-2 and TRBJ1-1, with D unresolved. V lost 5 bases and J lost 6, with 13 bases in between. The CDR3 length is 13 residues. The germline gives CDR1 SGHAT, CDR2 FQNNGV.

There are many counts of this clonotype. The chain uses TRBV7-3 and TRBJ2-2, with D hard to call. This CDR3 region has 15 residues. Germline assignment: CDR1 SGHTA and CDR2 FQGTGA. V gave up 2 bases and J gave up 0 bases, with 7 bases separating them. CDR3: CASSLGQANTGELFF. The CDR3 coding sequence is TGTGCCAGCAGCTTAGGGCAGGCGAACACCGGGGAGCTGTTTTTT.

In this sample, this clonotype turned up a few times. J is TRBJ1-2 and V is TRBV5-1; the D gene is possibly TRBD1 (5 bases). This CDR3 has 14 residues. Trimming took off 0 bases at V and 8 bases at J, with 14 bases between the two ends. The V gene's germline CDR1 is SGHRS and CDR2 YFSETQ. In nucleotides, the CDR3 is TGCGCCAGCAGCTTGGGACAGCCTCGGGAGGGCTACACCTTC. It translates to CASSLGQPREGYTF. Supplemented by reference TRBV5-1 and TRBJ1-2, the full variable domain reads KAGVTQTPRYLIKTRGQQVTLSCSPISGHRSVSWYQQTPGQGLQFLFEYFSETQRNKGNFPGRFSGRQFSNSRSEMNVSTLELGDSALYLCASSLGQPREGYTFGSGTRLTVV.

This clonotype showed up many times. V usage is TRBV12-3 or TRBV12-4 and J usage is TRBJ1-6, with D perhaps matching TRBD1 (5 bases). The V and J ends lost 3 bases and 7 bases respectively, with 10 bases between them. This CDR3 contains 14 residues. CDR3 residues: CASSLYGGNSPLHF. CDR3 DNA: TGTGCCAGCAGTTTGTACGGGGGGAATTCACCCCTCCACTTT.

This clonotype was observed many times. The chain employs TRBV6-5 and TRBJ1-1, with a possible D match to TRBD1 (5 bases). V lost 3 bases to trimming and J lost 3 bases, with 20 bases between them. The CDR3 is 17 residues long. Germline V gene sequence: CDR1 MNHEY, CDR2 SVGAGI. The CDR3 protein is CASSYLNLGRSDTEAFF. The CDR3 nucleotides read TGTGCCAGCAGTTATCTCAATCTGGGACGTTCAGACACTGAAGCTTTCTTT.

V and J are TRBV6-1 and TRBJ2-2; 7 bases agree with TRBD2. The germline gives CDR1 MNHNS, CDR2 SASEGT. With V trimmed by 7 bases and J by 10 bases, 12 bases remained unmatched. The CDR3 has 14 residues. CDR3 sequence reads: CASKGRERPEELFF. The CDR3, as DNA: TGTGCCAGCAAGGGGCGGGAGCGTCCCGAGGAGCTGTTTTTT.

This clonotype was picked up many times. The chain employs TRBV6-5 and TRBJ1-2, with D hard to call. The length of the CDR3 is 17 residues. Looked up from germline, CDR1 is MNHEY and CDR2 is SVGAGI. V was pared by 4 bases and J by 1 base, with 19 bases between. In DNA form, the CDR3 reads TGTGCCAGCAGTTCCATCGAGATCAAATATTTTAACTATGGCTACACCTTC. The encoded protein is CASSSIEIKYFNYGYTF.

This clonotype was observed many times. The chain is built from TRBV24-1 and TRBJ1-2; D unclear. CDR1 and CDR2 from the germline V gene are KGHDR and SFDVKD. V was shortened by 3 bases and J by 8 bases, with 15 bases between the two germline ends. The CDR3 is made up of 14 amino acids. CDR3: CATSDGTNHGGYTF. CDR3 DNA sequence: TGTGCCACCAGTGATGGAACAAATCACGGGGGCTACACCTTC.

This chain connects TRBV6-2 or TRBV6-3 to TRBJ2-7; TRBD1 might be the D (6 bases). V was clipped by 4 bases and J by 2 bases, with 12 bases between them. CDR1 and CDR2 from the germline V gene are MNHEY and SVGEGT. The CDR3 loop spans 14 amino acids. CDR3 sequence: CASSSDRQTYEQYF. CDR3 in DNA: TGTGCCAGCAGTTCCGACAGGCAAACCTACGAGCAGTACTTC.

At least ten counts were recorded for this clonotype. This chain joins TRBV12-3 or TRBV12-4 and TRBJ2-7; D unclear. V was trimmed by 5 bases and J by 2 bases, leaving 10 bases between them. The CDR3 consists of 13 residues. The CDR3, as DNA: TGTGCCAGCAGTCAACCCCAGACCTACGAGCAGTACTTC. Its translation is CASSQPQTYEQYF.

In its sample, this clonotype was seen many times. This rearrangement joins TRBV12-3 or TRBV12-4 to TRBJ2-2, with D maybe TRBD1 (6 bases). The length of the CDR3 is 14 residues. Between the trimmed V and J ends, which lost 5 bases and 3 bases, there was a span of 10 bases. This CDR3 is CASSLGQYTGELFF. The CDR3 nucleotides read TGTGCCAGCAGTCTCGGACAGTACACCGGGGAGCTGTTTTTT.

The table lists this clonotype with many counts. In DNA form, the CDR3 reads TGCGCCAGCAGCCCGGGGCCCTTTGGCGGCTACACCTTC. Translated: CASSPGPFGGYTF. The rearrangement uses TRBV5-1 and TRBJ1-2; maybe TRBD1 (5 bases). Trimming pared 4 bases from V and 8 bases from J, leaving 15 bases between. The CDR3 has 13 residues. Looked up from germline, CDR1 is SGHRS and CDR2 is YFSETQ.

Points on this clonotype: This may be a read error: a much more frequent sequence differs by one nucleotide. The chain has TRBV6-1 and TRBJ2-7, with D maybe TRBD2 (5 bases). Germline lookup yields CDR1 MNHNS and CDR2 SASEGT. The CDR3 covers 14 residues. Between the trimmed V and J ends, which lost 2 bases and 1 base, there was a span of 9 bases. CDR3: CASSECGRSYEQYF. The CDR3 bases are TGTGCCAGCAGTGAATGTGGGAGATCCTACGAGCAGTACTTC.

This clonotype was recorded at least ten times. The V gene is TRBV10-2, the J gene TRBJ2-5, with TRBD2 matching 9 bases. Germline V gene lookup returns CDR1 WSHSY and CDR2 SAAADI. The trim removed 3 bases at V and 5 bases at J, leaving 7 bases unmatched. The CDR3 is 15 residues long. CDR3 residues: CASSEGGGAGETQYF. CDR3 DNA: TGCGCCAGCAGTGAAGGCGGGGGGGCCGGGGAGACCCAGTACTTC.

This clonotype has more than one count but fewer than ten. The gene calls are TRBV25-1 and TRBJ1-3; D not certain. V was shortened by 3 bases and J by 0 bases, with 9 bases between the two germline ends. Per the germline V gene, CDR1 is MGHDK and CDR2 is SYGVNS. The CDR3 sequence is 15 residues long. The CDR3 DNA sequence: TGTGCCAGCAGTGATGGGCTAAACTCTGGAAACACCATATATTTT. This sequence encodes CASSDGLNSGNTIYF.

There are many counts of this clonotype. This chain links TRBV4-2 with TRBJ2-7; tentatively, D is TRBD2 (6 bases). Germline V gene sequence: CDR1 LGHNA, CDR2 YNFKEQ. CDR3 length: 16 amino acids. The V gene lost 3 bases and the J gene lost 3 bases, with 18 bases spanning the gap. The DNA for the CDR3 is TGTGCCAGCAGCCATCTCCTGGCGGGGAGAAACTACGAGCAGTACTTC. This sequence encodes CASSHLLAGRNYEQYF.